The entry below gives a single TCR beta chain sequence along with its context. Its antigen remains undetermined. Base qualities were left out, and no much larger clone turns up one base away. Biopsy-confirmed MCPyV-positive Merkel cell carcinoma was present in the study subjects, and positive serum antibodies to T-antigen were found in every subject. Over five adjacent 10-micron frozen tumor sections were used for genomic DNA extraction without cell sorting or culture. About 5 x 5 x 5 mm of tumor biopsy tissue was frozen in optimal cutting temperature compound. In the frozen biopsy, scout sections stained with hematoxylin and eosin confirmed abundant Merkel cell carcinoma and infiltrating cells. This entry belongs to a study of T cell repertoires in Merkel cell carcinoma (dated by TCRdb to between 2019 and 2020). For context, the study as a whole: Patients who had received intralesional immunotherapy or systemic immune checkpoint blockade ahead of the biopsy were left out. MCPyV-specific clonotypes were initially defined through tetramer sorting, cloning and paired TCR sequencing of expanded tumor-infiltrating lymphocytes. To be included, a subject needed both a diagnosis of MCPyV-positive Merkel cell carcinoma and tumor-infiltrating lymphocytes that had been successfully expanded in vitro. General conclusions and limits of the study: The study did not examine normal tissue biopsies.

TRB CDR3 sequencing and data processing of tumor genomic DNA were performed with the immunoSEQ assay. TCRdb retrieved this table from immuneACCESS and kept in-frame rearrangements only. Not all clones are present; in checked studies, unresolved V genes account for under half, and no reason is known for the remainder. The sample table contains 15,000 or so clones; only one count was recorded for roughly 80% of them. Of the sample, 15% to 20% falls within the top ten clones. The CDR1 and CDR2 encoded by the germline V gene (reference sequence) are SGHNT and YYREEE. The CDR3, cysteine through phenylalanine, is 15 amino acids long. The kept DNA is CDR3 alone, 45 bases in frame from the first base. The germline V and J ends show losses of 4 bases and 5 bases respectively, and no gene match explains 7 bases of the junction.

Source material: tumor tissue. The chain is made from TRBV5-4 and TRBJ2-2, with 8 junctional bases fitting TRBD2. The clonotype was recovered from an adult with Merkel cell carcinoma. The CDR3 here reads CASSPGLAVTGELFF. At the DNA level, the sequence is TGTGCCAGCAGCCCTGGACTAGCCGTTACCGGGGAGCTGTTTTTT.